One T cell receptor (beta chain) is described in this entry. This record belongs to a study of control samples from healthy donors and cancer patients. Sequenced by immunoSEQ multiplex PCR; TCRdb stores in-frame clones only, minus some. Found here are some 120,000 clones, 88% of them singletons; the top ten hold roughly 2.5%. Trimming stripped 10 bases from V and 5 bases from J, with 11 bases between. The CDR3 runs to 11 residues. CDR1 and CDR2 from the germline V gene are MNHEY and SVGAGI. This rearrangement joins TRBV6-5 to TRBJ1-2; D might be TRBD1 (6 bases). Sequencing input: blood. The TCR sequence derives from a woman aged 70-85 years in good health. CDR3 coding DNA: TGTGCCACCTCGCAGGGGTATGGCTACACCTTC. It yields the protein CATSQGYGYTF.